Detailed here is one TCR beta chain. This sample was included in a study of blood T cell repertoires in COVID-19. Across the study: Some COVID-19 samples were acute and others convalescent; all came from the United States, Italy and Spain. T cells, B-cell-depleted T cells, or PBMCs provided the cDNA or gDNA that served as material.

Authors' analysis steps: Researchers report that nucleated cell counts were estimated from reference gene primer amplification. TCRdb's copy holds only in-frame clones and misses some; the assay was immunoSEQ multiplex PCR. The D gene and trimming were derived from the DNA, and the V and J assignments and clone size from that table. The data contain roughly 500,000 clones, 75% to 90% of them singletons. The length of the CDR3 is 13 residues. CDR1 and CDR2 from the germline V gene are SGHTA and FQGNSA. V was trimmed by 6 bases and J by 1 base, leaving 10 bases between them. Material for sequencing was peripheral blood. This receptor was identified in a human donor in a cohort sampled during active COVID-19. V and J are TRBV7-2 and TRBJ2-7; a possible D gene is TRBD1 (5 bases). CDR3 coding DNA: TGTGCCAGCAGTTCGTACAGGTCCTACGAGCAGTACTTC. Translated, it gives CASSSYRSYEQYF.